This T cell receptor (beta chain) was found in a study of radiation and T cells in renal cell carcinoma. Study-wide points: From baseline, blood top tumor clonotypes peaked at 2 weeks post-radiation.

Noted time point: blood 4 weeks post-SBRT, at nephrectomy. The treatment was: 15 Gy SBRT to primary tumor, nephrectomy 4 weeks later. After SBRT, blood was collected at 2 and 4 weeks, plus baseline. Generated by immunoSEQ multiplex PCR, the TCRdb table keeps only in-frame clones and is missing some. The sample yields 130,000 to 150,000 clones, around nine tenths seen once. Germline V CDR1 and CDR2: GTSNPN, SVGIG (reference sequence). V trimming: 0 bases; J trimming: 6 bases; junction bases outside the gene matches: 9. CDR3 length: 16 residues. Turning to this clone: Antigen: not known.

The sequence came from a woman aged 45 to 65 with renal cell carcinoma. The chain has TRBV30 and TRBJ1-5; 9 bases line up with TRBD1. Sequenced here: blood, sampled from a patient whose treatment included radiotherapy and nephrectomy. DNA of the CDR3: TGTGCCTGGAGTGTGGGGGAACCGGGACAGGGTCAGCCCCAGCATTTT. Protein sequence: CAWSVGEPGQGQPQHF.